Below, 17 T cell receptor beta chains from the same sample are listed, as sequenced in a study of control samples from healthy donors and cancer patients. Here immunoSEQ multiplex PCR was the method, and the copy in TCRdb shows in-frame clones only, minus some. The profile shows 85,000 to 110,000 clones, around nine tenths of them singletons. The sample comprised PBMCs. These TCRs come from a man between 60 and 75 years old with lung cancer.

V usage is TRBV3-1 (or the pseudogene TRBV3-2) and J usage is TRBJ1-5, with D maybe TRBD1 (5 bases). V lost 9 bases, J lost 3 bases, and 18 bases lay in between. Germline V gene sequence: CDR1 LGHDT, CDR2 YNNKEL (reference sequence). This CDR3 contains 15 residues. CDR3 DNA: TGTGCCAGTTCGCTGGGGCAGCGAGACAATCAGCCCCAGCATTTT. It codes for CASSLGQRDNQPQHF.

The chain combines TRBV3-1 (or the pseudogene TRBV3-2) with TRBJ1-6, with D unclear. The CDR3 is 12 amino acids. V was cut by 2 bases and J by 13 bases, with 9 bases left in between. Germline CDR1 is LGHDT and CDR2 is YNNKEL (reference sequence). CDR3 sequence reads: CASSQQALPLHF. The CDR3 DNA reads as TGTGCCAGCAGCCAACAGGCGCTGCCCCTCCACTTT.

The chain uses TRBV18 and TRBJ2-3, with D possibly being TRBD2 (7 bases). V was trimmed by 3 bases and J by 0 bases, leaving 13 bases between them. The CDR3 has 16 residues. Per germline, CDR1 KGHSH and CDR2 LQKENI. The CDR3 is CASSPYGGQSTDTQYF. The CDR3 DNA follows: TGTGCCAGCTCACCCTACGGGGGGCAGAGCACAGATACGCAGTATTTT. The entire variable domain, with the rest obtained from reference TRBV18 and TRBJ2-3, is as follows: NAGVMQNPRHLVRRRGQEARLRCSPMKGHSHVYWYRQLPEEGLKFMVYLQKENIIDESGMPKERFSAEFPKEGPSILRIQQVVRGDSAAYFCASSPYGGQSTDTQYFGPGTRLTVL.

The V gene is TRBV3-1 (or the pseudogene TRBV3-2), the J gene TRBJ2-5; D gene uncertain. Germline assignment: CDR1 LGHDT and CDR2 YNNKEL (reference sequence). The CDR3 has 16 amino acids. The germline V and J ends were trimmed by 0 bases and 2 bases, with 13 bases remaining between them. CDR3 bases: TGTGCCAGCAGCCAAGATCGTCCCAGGATACAAGAGACCCAGTACTTC. It is translated as CASSQDRPRIQETQYF.

V usage is TRBV3-1 (or the pseudogene TRBV3-2) and J usage is TRBJ1-1; D is unclear. The ends were cut back, 3 bases at V and 5 bases at J, with 10 bases in the middle. Germline-derived CDR1 and CDR2 are LGHDT and YNNKEL (reference sequence). This CDR3 comprises 13 residues. The CDR3, as DNA: TGTGCCAGCAGCCAGAAGCTACCGACTGAAGCTTTCTTT. Its protein is CASSQKLPTEAFF.

This chain joins TRBV5-6 and TRBJ1-1, with 7 bases fitting TRBD1. Germline assignment: CDR1 SGHDT and CDR2 YYEEEE. The CDR3 contains 13 residues. The trim removed 4 bases at V and 8 bases at J, leaving 8 bases unmatched. The CDR3 DNA follows: TGTGCCAGCAGCCAACCGACAGGGCAGGAAGCTTTCTTT. It specifies CASSQPTGQEAFF.

This chain links TRBV7-9 with TRBJ2-4; D is perhaps TRBD1 (5 bases). CDR3 length equals 13 residues. The V gene lost 5 bases and the J gene lost 6 bases, with 11 bases spanning the gap. Germline V gene sequence: CDR1 SEHNR, CDR2 FQNEAQ (reference sequence). The CDR3 region is CASSKDNLNIQYF. The CDR3 DNA reads TGTGCCAGCAGCAAGGACAACCTAAACATTCAGTACTTC.

V usage is TRBV9 and J usage is TRBJ2-5; TRBD1 matches 10 bases. The CDR3 sequence is 16 residues long. V gave up 4 bases and J gave up 4 bases; unmatched junction bases: 10. Germline V gene data show CDR1 as SGDLS and CDR2 as YYNGEE. The CDR3 protein is CASSSRRQGAVETQYF. CDR3 bases: TGTGCCAGCAGCTCCCGGCGACAGGGGGCGGTAGAGACCCAGTACTTC.

V and J are TRBV5-1 and TRBJ2-5, with D possibly being TRBD1 (5 bases). The CDR3 loop spans 14 amino acids. V dropped 1 base and J dropped 3 bases, with 10 bases sitting between them. Germline V gene lookup returns CDR1 SGHRS and CDR2 YFSETQ. The CDR3 loop reads CASSLRTYEETQYF. The DNA for the CDR3 is TGCGCCAGCAGCTTGAGGACATATGAAGAGACCCAGTACTTC.

The rearrangement links TRBV24-1 to TRBJ2-5, with 7 bases that match TRBD1. The CDR3 totals 16 residues. The germline CDR1 and CDR2 sequences are KGHDR and SFDVKD. The junction had 8 bases not matched to a gene; V was cut back by 3 bases and J by 2 bases. Written as DNA, the CDR3 is TGTGCCACCAGTGATGCAGGGGGAGCCGGGCAAGAGACCCAGTACTTC. Encoded protein: CATSDAGGAGQETQYF.

In nucleotides, the CDR3 is TGTGCCAGCTCACCACCGGGAGGCTACGAGCAGTACGTC. As protein: CASSPPGGYEQYV. The chain carries TRBV18 and TRBJ2-7; a possible D gene is TRBD2 (6 bases). V was shortened by 0 bases and J by 3 bases, with 6 bases between the two germline ends. Per the germline V gene, CDR1 is KGHSH and CDR2 is LQKENI. The CDR3 contains 13 residues.

This chain connects TRBV21-1 to TRBJ1-2; TRBD1, the D gene given by the table, was not confirmed from the DNA. TRBV21-1 is a recognized pseudogene. This CDR3 is 18 amino acids long. The CDR3 DNA sequence: TGTGCCAGCAGCAAATCGGGACAGGGTCACCAAGCTAACTATGGCTACACCTTC. It encodes CASSKSGQGHQANYGYTF.

V and J are TRBV27 and TRBJ1-5; no firm D call. CDR3 length equals 12 residues. The V gene's germline CDR1 is MNHEY and CDR2 SMNVEV (reference sequence). V shed 7 bases and J shed 8 bases, with 12 bases lying between them. The CDR3 here is CASTLGEKPQHF. Written as DNA, the CDR3 is TGTGCCAGCACCCTGGGCGAAAAGCCCCAGCATTTT.

This clone was observed a few times. The rearrangement uses TRBV2 and TRBJ2-1, with unresolved D. The CDR3 covers 13 residues. With 0 bases removed from V and 4 bases from J, the gap between germline ends came to 4 bases. Looked up from germline, CDR1 is SNHLY and CDR2 is FYNNEI. CDR3 amino acids: CASSEAPYNEQFF. As DNA, the CDR3 is TGTGCCAGCAGTGAAGCCCCTTACAATGAGCAGTTCTTC.

This clone was seen a single time. V is TRBV4-1 and J is TRBJ2-3, with 11 bases identical to TRBD1. CDR3 length equals 16 residues. J gave up 3 bases and V 3 bases, and 5 bases lay outside the gene matches. Germline V gene data show CDR1 as MGHRA and CDR2 as YSYEKL. In DNA form, the CDR3 reads TGCGCCAGCAGCCAGCTCCGGGACAGGGGGACAGATACGCAGTATTTT. Translation: CASSQLRDRGTDTQYF.

The CDR3 loop reads CASSFGQGTYEQYF. CDR3 DNA: TGTGCCAGCAGCTTCGGCCAGGGTACCTACGAGCAGTACTTC. The chain is built from TRBV5-4 and TRBJ2-7; TRBD1 is a possible D gene (5 bases). V was trimmed by 2 bases and J by 2 bases, leaving 11 bases between them. The CDR3 runs 14 residues. CDR1 is SGHNT and CDR2 is YYREEE in the germline V gene (reference sequence).

This clone appeared once. The V call is TRBV3-1 (or the pseudogene TRBV3-2), the J call TRBJ1-2; D gene unclear. The CDR3 contains 15 residues. The V gene's germline CDR1 is LGHDT and CDR2 YNNKEL (reference sequence). Trimming pared 4 bases from V and 2 bases from J, leaving 14 bases between. The CDR3 DNA is TGTGCCAGCAGCCTCCAACGGGCGTCCAACTATGGCTACACCTTC. Its translation is CASSLQRASNYGYTF.